The 22 T cell receptor beta chains in this list originate from one sample, sequenced in a study of blood T cell repertoires in COVID-19. TCRdb keeps only in-frame clones here, not all; method: immunoSEQ multiplex PCR. This sample has 230,000 or so clones, with roughly 80% found just once. The sample taken for sequencing was PBMCs or T cells enriched from blood (not recorded which). All receptors come from a man aged 50 to 59 who had recovered from COVID-19.

J is TRBJ1-5 and V is TRBV3-1 (or the pseudogene TRBV3-2), with D hard to call. This CDR3 is built from 17 residues. The V gene's germline CDR1 is LGHDT and CDR2 YNNKEL (reference sequence). Trimming took 0 bases from V and 4 from J, leaving 16 bases between them. As DNA, the CDR3 is TGTGCCAGCAGCCAAGATCTTCTGGGCAGCATAAATCAGCCCCAGCATTTT. This translates into CASSQDLLGSINQPQHF.

The sample holds many counts of this clone. CDR3 sequence reads: CASSLSSYEQYF. The CDR3 DNA follows: TGTGCCAGCAGCCTCAGCTCCTACGAGCAGTACTTC. This chain links TRBV7-8 with TRBJ2-7, with D uncertain. Germline values: CDR1 SGHVS, CDR2 FQNEAQ. The CDR3 contains 12 residues. The V gene lost 5 bases and the J gene lost 0 bases, with 5 bases spanning the gap. The full variable domain, rest sourced from reference TRBV7-8 and TRBJ2-7, is GAGVSQSPRYKVAKRGQDVALRCDPISGHVSLFWYQQALGQGPEFLTYFQNEAQLDKSGLPSDRFFAERPEGSVSTLKIQRTQQEDSAVYLCASSLSSYEQYFGPGTRLTVT.

DNA of the CDR3: TGTGCCAGCAGCCCACCCCCCGGGCAGCCCCAGCATTTT. Translating gives CASSPPPGQPQHF. The V and J genes are TRBV7-8 and TRBJ1-5, with D uncertain. The germline V and J ends were trimmed by 5 bases and 7 bases, with 12 bases remaining between them. The CDR3 length is 13 residues. Germline CDR1 and CDR2: SGHVS and FQNEAQ.

The chain links TRBV5-1 to TRBJ2-7; 7 bases match TRBD1. Trimming removed 5 bases from V and 1 base from J; junction bases left unmatched: 3. The germline gives CDR1 SGHRS, CDR2 YFSETQ. The CDR3 is made up of 13 amino acids. The CDR3 region has the DNA TGCGCCAGCAGTCGGGGACAGTCCTACGAGCAGTACTTC. As protein: CASSRGQSYEQYF.

The rearrangement links TRBV5-4 to TRBJ1-6, with D maybe TRBD1 (5 bases). This CDR3 has 19 amino acids. The germline V gene has CDR1 SGHNT and CDR2 YYREEE (reference sequence). V lost 0 bases and J 5 bases, leaving 21 bases between the germline ends. The CDR3: CASSLAGVWGDRDNSPLHF. Written as DNA, the CDR3 is TGTGCCAGCAGCTTGGCCGGGGTCTGGGGGGACCGAGATAATTCACCCCTCCACTTT.

V usage is TRBV7-9 and J usage is TRBJ2-3, with a tentative D call TRBD1 (5 bases). Trimming removed 4 bases at V and 0 bases at J, with 17 bases between. Germline CDR1 is SEHNR and CDR2 is FQNEAQ (reference sequence). The CDR3 sequence is 17 residues long. Written as DNA, the CDR3 is TGTGCCAGCAGCTCTTCAACAGGCTTGGGGAGCACAGATACGCAGTATTTT. Its protein is CASSSSTGLGSTDTQYF.

The chain links TRBV7-2 to TRBJ1-1; TRBD1 matches 8 bases. J gave up 2 bases and V 0 bases, and 5 bases lay outside the gene matches. Germline CDR1 reads SGHTA; CDR2 reads FQGNSA. The CDR3 runs 16 residues. Written as DNA, the CDR3 is TGTGCCAGCAGCTTAGCCCCGACAGGGGCAAACACTGAAGCTTTCTTT. It is translated as CASSLAPTGANTEAFF. Supplemented by reference TRBV7-2 and TRBJ1-1, the full variable domain reads GAGVSQSPSNKVTEKGKDVELRCDPISGHTALYWYRQSLGQGLEFLIYFQGNSAPDKSGLPSDRFSAERTGGSVSTLTIQRTQQEDSAVYLCASSLAPTGANTEAFFGQGTRLTVV.

The chain is built from TRBV19 and TRBJ1-1; D uncertain. The germline CDR1 and CDR2 sequences are LNHDA and SQIVND (reference sequence). Trimming removed 5 bases from V and 4 bases from J, with 11 bases in between. The CDR3 is 13 residues long. CDR3 DNA: TGTGCCAGTAGTGAACAGACCTTCACTGAAGCTTTCTTT. It yields the protein CASSEQTFTEAFF.

Only a few counts were recorded for this clone. This sequence joins TRBV12-5 and TRBJ1-2; unclear D gene. The CDR3 covers 12 residues. Germline V lookup: CDR1 LGHNT, CDR2 FRNRAP. Trimming took 1 base from V and 4 from J, leaving 4 bases between them. The CDR3 DNA reads as TGTGCTAGTGGTTTGGCAGGCTATGGCTACACCTTC. This gives the protein CASGLAGYGYTF.

The genes are TRBV6-5 and TRBJ2-3; no clear D. Germline V gene sequence: CDR1 MNHEY, CDR2 SVGAGI. Between the trimmed V and J ends, which lost 0 bases and 0 bases, there was a span of 10 bases. The CDR3 sequence is 16 residues long. CDR3 region: CASSYSYQASTDTQYF. The CDR3 DNA reads as TGTGCCAGCAGTTACTCTTACCAGGCTAGCACAGATACGCAGTATTTT.

The rearrangement links TRBV11-2 to TRBJ2-3, with 8 bases aligning to TRBD1. Trimming removed 3 bases from V and 2 bases from J; junction bases left unmatched: 4. The CDR3 contains 15 residues. CDR1 SGHAT and CDR2 FQNNGV come from the germline V gene. The DNA for the CDR3 is TGTGCCAGCAGCTTCGGACAGGGCGTCACAGATACGCAGTATTTT. Protein sequence: CASSFGQGVTDTQYF.

The chain has TRBV3-1 (or the pseudogene TRBV3-2) and TRBJ1-1; D call uncertain. This CDR3 is built from 15 residues. The V gene's germline CDR1 is LGHDT and CDR2 YNNKEL (reference sequence). With 7 bases removed from V and 3 bases from J, the gap between germline ends came to 18 bases. The CDR3 spells CASTASRATYTEAFF. The CDR3 region has the DNA TGTGCCAGCACCGCTAGCCGAGCTACTTACACTGAAGCTTTCTTT.

The chain employs TRBV19 and TRBJ1-4; TRBD1 might be the D (5 bases). Germline V gene data show CDR1 as LNHDA and CDR2 as SQIVND (reference sequence). This CDR3 has 13 residues. Trimming cost V 2 bases and J 7 bases, with 8 bases left between them. CDR3 protein: CASSIIRAEKLFF. The CDR3 DNA follows: TGTGCCAGTAGTATAATCAGGGCTGAAAAACTGTTTTTT. Looking up the rest from reference TRBV19 and TRBJ1-4 gives the full variable domain: DGGITQSPKYLFRKEGQNVTLSCEQNLNHDAMYWYRQDPGQGLRLIYYSQIVNDFQKGDIAEGYSVSREKKESFPLTVTSAQKNPTAFYLCASSIIRAEKLFFGSGTQLSVL.

The chain employs TRBV19 and TRBJ1-1; possible D gene TRBD1, 5 bases. CDR3 size: 15 residues. V lost 5 bases and J lost 1, with 14 bases in between. Germline CDR1 LNHDA, CDR2 SQIVND (reference sequence). CDR3 loop: CASSLSLGGNTEAFF. CDR3 nucleotides: TGTGCCAGTAGTCTATCCCTCGGGGGGAACACTGAAGCTTTCTTT. The whole variable domain, remainder taken from reference TRBV19 and TRBJ1-1, is DGGITQSPKYLFRKEGQNVTLSCEQNLNHDAMYWYRQDPGQGLRLIYYSQIVNDFQKGDIAEGYSVSREKKESFPLTVTSAQKNPTAFYLCASSLSLGGNTEAFFGQGTRLTVV.

The V call is TRBV7-3, the J call TRBJ2-4; D is perhaps TRBD1 (5 bases). This CDR3 has 16 amino acids. Germline CDR1 and CDR2: SGHTA and FQGTGA. V was shortened by 3 bases and J by 0 bases, with 12 bases between the two germline ends. The CDR3 region has the DNA TGTGCCAGCAGCTTGGGGCAGGGCTCAGCCAAAAACATTCAGTACTTC. It yields the protein CASSLGQGSAKNIQYF.

V gene TRBV9 combines with J gene TRBJ1-5, with 9 bases fitting TRBD1. Per the germline V gene, CDR1 is SGDLS and CDR2 is YYNGEE. The ends lost 4 bases at V and 4 bases at J; junction bases unmatched: 6. The CDR3 loop spans 15 amino acids. CDR3 loop: CASSIGTGWNQPQHF. CDR3 nucleotides: TGTGCCAGCAGCATTGGGACAGGGTGGAATCAGCCCCAGCATTTT.

V is TRBV7-9 and J is TRBJ2-7; TRBD1 might be the D (5 bases). The CDR3 length is 15 residues. Germline V gene sequence: CDR1 SEHNR, CDR2 FQNEAQ (reference sequence). V lost 5 bases and J 2 bases, leaving 16 bases between the germline ends. CDR3 region: CASSPLSGRAYEQYF. The CDR3 DNA reads TGTGCCAGCAGCCCTTTGTCTGGCAGGGCCTACGAGCAGTACTTC.

The chain employs TRBV7-9 and TRBJ1-2, with 7 bases that match TRBD1. Germline assignment: CDR1 SEHNR and CDR2 FQNEAQ (reference sequence). CDR3 length: 16 amino acids. With V trimmed by 0 bases and J by 7 bases, 11 bases remained unmatched. CDR3 in amino acids: CASSLALGTAAGGYTF. CDR3 in DNA: TGTGCCAGCAGCTTAGCATTAGGGACAGCTGCGGGTGGCTACACCTTC.

The J gene is TRBJ2-1, the V gene TRBV5-1; 8 bases are a match to TRBD2. The CDR3 spans 15 residues. Germline V gene data show CDR1 as SGHRS and CDR2 as YFSETQ. With 3 bases clipped from V and 3 bases from J, the junction kept 5 bases outside the gene matches. CDR3 nucleotide sequence: TGCGCCAGCAGCTCCGGGGGGGCCAGCTACAATGAGCAGTTCTTC. Its translation is CASSSGGASYNEQFF.

The genes are TRBV28 and TRBJ1-3; D perhaps matches TRBD1 (6 bases). The CDR3 consists of 13 residues. Germline V lookup: CDR1 MDHEN, CDR2 SYDVKM. Trimming took off 6 bases at V and 1 base at J, with 7 bases between the two ends. For the CDR3, the DNA is TGTGCCAGCAGCACAGGGTCTGGAAACACCATATATTTT. Translated, it gives CASSTGSGNTIYF.

The rearrangement links TRBV7-8 to TRBJ2-2; D is possibly TRBD1 (6 bases). Germline CDR1 and CDR2: SGHVS and FQNEAQ. Trimming removed 5 bases at V and 8 bases at J, with 18 bases between. This CDR3 has 15 residues. In nucleotides, the CDR3 is TGTGCCAGCAGCCCCCCGGGCAGGGGAAGGGGGGAGCTGTTTTTT. Its translation: CASSPPGRGRGELFF.

This chain uses TRBV5-6 with TRBJ2-2, with 7 bases lining up with TRBD2. CDR3 size: 17 residues. CDR1 SGHDT and CDR2 YYEEEE come from the germline V gene. After removal of 4 bases from V and 11 bases from J, the junction contained 20 bases not matched to a gene. CDR3 amino acids: CASSRPGSGIELGELFF. CDR3 DNA sequence: TGTGCCAGCAGCCGGCCGGGCAGCGGGATAGAATTGGGAGAGCTGTTTTTT.